This TCR beta chain was observed in a study of blood T cells in healthy people across ages. The ends were cut back, 4 bases at V and 2 bases at J, with 23 bases in the middle. Per germline, CDR1 KGHDR and CDR2 SFDVKD. This CDR3 has 19 amino acids. Then a second PCR, running roughly 7 to 11 cycles, was carried out with a sample-barcoded 5' primer and a J-beta primer mix. TCRdb re-analysed the 5' RACE reads in MiXCR, keeping a single row per CDR3 protein. The sample yields around 1,600,000 distinct CDR3 sequences, under 55% seen once. This clonotype has just a few counts. The J gene is TRBJ2-1, the V gene TRBV24-1; D is perhaps TRBD2 (5 bases). Material: blood. This receptor was obtained from a young woman in good health. CDR3 DNA sequence: TGTGCCACCAGTGACCCCGGGGATGAGCGGCCCACCCCCTACAATGAGCAGTTCTTC. Its translation: CATSDPGDERPTPYNEQFF.